The rows below give T cell receptor beta chains drawn from one sample of a study of cytomegalovirus exposure and HLA in healthy donors. This table comes from immunoSEQ multiplex PCR, and its TCRdb copy is limited to in-frame clones, with some not included. This sample has fewer than 250,000 clones, with 65% to 85% found just once. Sequenced: PBMCs. The receptors derive from a woman in her twenties or thirties in good health and CMV-seropositive. Both conserved end residues are part of each CDR3. Fields, in order: clone size, J gene, V gene, D gene, CDR3 protein, CDR3 DNA. D genes are given only for firm matches. Part of the rows lack a size; the others show once, few, many or a class for expanded clones.

clone_size: .
j_call: TRBJ2-3
v_call: TRBV29-1
d_call: TRBD2
cdr3_aa: CSVEDFLMLAGRISTDTQYF
cdr3_nt: TGCAGCGTTGAAGATTTTTTGATGCTAGCGGGGCGAATATCCACAGATACGCAGTATTTT

clone_size: .
j_call: TRBJ2-1
v_call: TRBV4-2
d_call: .
cdr3_aa: CASSQETSSYNEQFF
cdr3_nt: TGTGCCAGCAGCCAAGAAACGAGCTCCTACAATGAGCAGTTCTTC

clone_size: .
j_call: TRBJ2-4
v_call: TRBV29-1
d_call: .
cdr3_aa: CSVEGRKNIQYF
cdr3_nt: TGCAGCGTTGAGGGTCGCAAAAACATTCAGTACTTC

clone_size: few
j_call: TRBJ1-5
v_call: TRBV5-6
d_call: .
cdr3_aa: CASSFGNQPQHF
cdr3_nt: TGTGCCAGCTCTTTCGGGAATCAGCCCCAGCATTTT

clone_size: .
j_call: TRBJ2-2
v_call: TRBV19
d_call: TRBD2
cdr3_aa: CASSIGLAGPTGELFF
cdr3_nt: TGTGCCAGTAGTATAGGTCTAGCGGGACCCACCGGGGAGCTGTTTTTT

clone_size: .
j_call: TRBJ1-2
v_call: TRBV28
d_call: .
cdr3_aa: CASTPPATF
cdr3_nt: TGTGCCAGCACCCCGCCGGCAACCTTC

clone_size: .
j_call: TRBJ2-1
v_call: TRBV29-1
d_call: TRBD2
cdr3_aa: CSGAGLAGRPANEQFF
cdr3_nt: TGCAGCGGGGCGGGACTAGCGGGCCGGCCCGCGAATGAGCAGTTCTTC

clone_size: .
j_call: TRBJ1-4
v_call: TRBV27
d_call: TRBD1
cdr3_aa: CASSFDRVGVLFF
cdr3_nt: TGTGCCAGCAGTTTCGACAGGGTTGGGGTTTTGTTTTTT

clone_size: many
j_call: TRBJ2-1
v_call: TRBV20-1
d_call: .
cdr3_aa: CSASLHNEQFF
cdr3_nt: TGCAGTGCTAGCTTGCACAATGAGCAGTTCTTC

clone_size: .
j_call: TRBJ2-7
v_call: TRBV28
d_call: TRBD1
cdr3_aa: CASSSPGTGDHEQYF
cdr3_nt: TGTGCCAGCAGTTCACCCGGGACAGGGGACCACGAGCAGTACTTC

clone_size: .
j_call: TRBJ2-1
v_call: TRBV4-1
d_call: .
cdr3_aa: CASSQQKDSYNEQFF
cdr3_nt: TGCGCCAGCAGCCAACAGAAGGACTCCTACAATGAGCAGTTCTTC

clone_size: .
j_call: TRBJ1-2
v_call: TRBV19
d_call: TRBD1
cdr3_aa: CASSIGQGDYGYTF
cdr3_nt: TGTGCCAGTAGTATAGGGCAGGGGGACTATGGCTACACCTTC

clone_size: .
j_call: TRBJ1-2
v_call: TRBV2
d_call: TRBD1
cdr3_aa: CANPGQGPNYGYTF
cdr3_nt: TGTGCCAACCCGGGACAGGGCCCTAACTATGGCTACACCTTC

clone_size: few
j_call: TRBJ2-7
v_call: TRBV5-1
d_call: .
cdr3_aa: CASSLSGAYHEQYF
cdr3_nt: TGCGCCAGCAGCTTGTCCGGGGCGTACCACGAGCAGTACTTC

clone_size: .
j_call: TRBJ1-1
v_call: TRBV13
d_call: .
cdr3_aa: CASSLGQGFTEAFF
cdr3_nt: TGTGCCAGCAGCTTAGGACAGGGCTTCACTGAAGCTTTCTTT

clone_size: .
j_call: TRBJ2-3
v_call: TRBV29-1
d_call: .
cdr3_aa: CSVETTRGLGTQYF
cdr3_nt: TGCAGCGTTGAGACGACACGGGGATTAGGTACGCAGTATTTT

clone_size: .
j_call: TRBJ1-1
v_call: TRBV6-5
d_call: TRBD1
cdr3_aa: CASRGQGEAEAFF
cdr3_nt: TGTGCCAGCAGAGGACAGGGTGAAGCTGAAGCTTTCTTT

clone_size: .
j_call: TRBJ1-5
v_call: TRBV6-6
d_call: .
cdr3_aa: CASSLQGSNQPQHF
cdr3_nt: TGTGCCAGCAGTTTACAGGGAAGCAATCAGCCCCAGCATTTT

clone_size: .
j_call: TRBJ2-1
v_call: TRBV28
d_call: TRBD2
cdr3_aa: CASKLAGDNEQFF
cdr3_nt: TGTGCCAGCAAACTAGCGGGAGACAATGAGCAGTTCTTC

clone_size: .
j_call: TRBJ2-7
v_call: TRBV9
d_call: TRBD1
cdr3_aa: CASSVETGEVYEQYF
cdr3_nt: TGTGCCAGCAGCGTAGAAACAGGGGAAGTCTACGAGCAGTACTTC

clone_size: few
j_call: TRBJ2-3
v_call: TRBV18
d_call: .
cdr3_aa: CASSPSTDTQYF
cdr3_nt: TGTGCCAGCTCACCTAGCACAGATACGCAGTATTTT

clone_size: .
j_call: TRBJ2-2
v_call: TRBV30
d_call: .
cdr3_aa: CAWSVRGTGELFF
cdr3_nt: TGTGCCTGGAGTGTACGGGGTACCGGGGAGCTGTTTTTT

clone_size: .
j_call: TRBJ1-5
v_call: TRBV28
d_call: .
cdr3_aa: CASSLATTYSNQPQHF
cdr3_nt: TGTGCCAGCAGTTTGGCGACAACCTATAGCAATCAGCCCCAGCATTTT

clone_size: once
j_call: TRBJ2-1
v_call: TRBV25-1
d_call: .
cdr3_aa: CASSVRVREQFF
cdr3_nt: TGTGCCAGCAGCGTCAGGGTACGTGAGCAGTTCTTC

clone_size: few
j_call: TRBJ1-3
v_call: TRBV2
d_call: .
cdr3_aa: CASSVWKSSGNTIYF
cdr3_nt: TGTGCCAGCAGTGTATGGAAGAGCTCTGGAAACACCATATATTTT

clone_size: .
j_call: TRBJ2-5
v_call: TRBV7-9
d_call: .
cdr3_aa: CASSLFEEVETQYF
cdr3_nt: TGTGCCAGCAGCTTATTTGAAGAGGTGGAGACCCAGTACTTC

clone_size: .
j_call: TRBJ1-1
v_call: TRBV2
d_call: .
cdr3_aa: CASGRTMNTEAFF
cdr3_nt: TGTGCCAGTGGGCGGACTATGAACACTGAAGCTTTCTTT

clone_size: .
j_call: TRBJ2-7
v_call: TRBV11-1
d_call: .
cdr3_aa: CASSPRGRASYEQYF
cdr3_nt: TGTGCCAGCAGCCCTCGGGGTCGAGCTTCCTACGAGCAGTACTTC

clone_size: .
j_call: TRBJ2-2
v_call: TRBV9
d_call: .
cdr3_aa: CASSVPSGSGELFF
cdr3_nt: TGTGCCAGCAGCGTACCCTCGGGGTCCGGGGAGCTGTTTTTT

clone_size: .
j_call: TRBJ1-2
v_call: TRBV7-3
d_call: .
cdr3_aa: CASSPGTADGGGYTF
cdr3_nt: TGTGCCAGCAGCCCCGGGACGGCTGATGGGGGTGGCTACACCTTC

clone_size: .
j_call: TRBJ2-5
v_call: TRBV2
d_call: TRBD1
cdr3_aa: CASSSDRDETQYF
cdr3_nt: TGTGCCAGCAGTTCGGACAGGGATGAGACCCAGTACTTC

clone_size: .
j_call: TRBJ2-7
v_call: TRBV28
d_call: .
cdr3_aa: CASSLVMGTEQYF
cdr3_nt: TGTGCCAGCAGTTTAGTCATGGGGACCGAGCAGTACTTC

clone_size: .
j_call: TRBJ2-6
v_call: TRBV2
d_call: .
cdr3_aa: CASSERDFLAGANVLTF
cdr3_nt: TGTGCCAGCAGTGAAAGGGACTTCCTCGCTGGGGCCAACGTCCTGACTTTC

clone_size: .
j_call: TRBJ2-7
v_call: TRBV28
d_call: .
cdr3_aa: CASSLPNTYEQYF
cdr3_nt: TGTGCCAGCAGTTTACCTAATACTTACGAGCAGTACTTC

clone_size: .
j_call: TRBJ1-1
v_call: TRBV29-1
d_call: .
cdr3_aa: CSVEGQGWTEAFF
cdr3_nt: TGCAGCGTTGAAGGGCAGGGCTGGACTGAAGCTTTCTTT

clone_size: few
j_call: TRBJ2-7
v_call: TRBV7-2
d_call: TRBD1
cdr3_aa: CASSPRGSSYEQYF
cdr3_nt: TGTGCCAGCAGCCCCAGGGGGAGCTCCTACGAGCAGTACTTC